Listed below are T cell receptor beta chains from one sample, sequenced in a study of CD8+ T cells in alopecia areata. Assay used: immunoSEQ multiplex PCR; TCRdb lists only in-frame clones, some missing. The sample has fewer than 250,000 clones; about 60% are singletons. Sample: CD4+ T cells sorted from blood, taken at week 0. The receptors were gathered from a human donor with alopecia areata. Each CDR3 is given with its conserved first and last residue. The D gene is left open where the match is weak. Expanded clones are given a class, and other clones once, few, many or no size at all.

CDR3 DNA: TGTGCCAGCAGCCAAGGACAGGGTAATGAAAAACTGTTTTTT; CDR3 protein: CASSQGQGNEKLFF; V gene: TRBV7-9; clone size: NA; J gene: TRBJ1-4; D gene: TRBD1
CDR3 DNA: TGTGCCAGCAGTGATGCTAGCGGGAGGGCCGCAGATACGCAGTATTTT; CDR3 protein: CASSDASGRAADTQYF; V gene: TRBV2; clone size: NA; J gene: TRBJ2-3; D gene: TRBD2
CDR3 DNA: TGTGCCAGCAGTTCGCTGGGGCTGAGCAACCACGAGCAGTACTTC; CDR3 protein: CASSSLGLSNHEQYF; V gene: TRBV25-1; clone size: NA; J gene: TRBJ2-7; D gene: NA
CDR3 DNA: TGTGCCAGCAGTGTTAGGGAGGACACTGAAGCTTTCTTT; CDR3 protein: CASSVREDTEAFF; V gene: TRBV2; clone size: NA; J gene: TRBJ1-1; D gene: NA
CDR3 DNA: TGTGCCAGCAGGTACCGGGTGGACACTGAAGCTTTCTTT; CDR3 protein: CASRYRVDTEAFF; V gene: TRBV7-9; clone size: NA; J gene: TRBJ1-1; D gene: NA
CDR3 DNA: TGCAGCGTCGCAGGGACGAACACTGAAGCTTTCTTT; CDR3 protein: CSVAGTNTEAFF; V gene: TRBV29-1; clone size: few; J gene: TRBJ1-1; D gene: NA
CDR3 DNA: TGTGCCAGCAGCTTTGACAGGGCCCACGAGCAGTACTTC; CDR3 protein: CASSFDRAHEQYF; V gene: TRBV11-2; clone size: few; J gene: TRBJ2-7; D gene: TRBD1
CDR3 DNA: TGTGCCAGTCTTCGGGCATACACAGATACGCAGTATTTT; CDR3 protein: CASLRAYTDTQYF; V gene: TRBV7-9; clone size: few; J gene: TRBJ2-3; D gene: NA
CDR3 DNA: TGTGCCAGCAGCTCGCGGGGAGGAAGCACAGATACGCAGTATTTT; CDR3 protein: CASSSRGGSTDTQYF; V gene: TRBV7-3; clone size: NA; J gene: TRBJ2-3; D gene: NA
CDR3 DNA: TGTGCCAGCAGTGCAAAGGGCGACAATGAGCAGTTCTTC; CDR3 protein: CASSAKGDNEQFF; V gene: TRBV6-1; clone size: NA; J gene: TRBJ2-1; D gene: NA
CDR3 DNA: TGCGCCAGCAGCTCAAAAATGGGACAGAATAATTCACCCCTCCACTTT; CDR3 protein: CASSSKMGQNNSPLHF; V gene: TRBV5-1; clone size: NA; J gene: TRBJ1-6; D gene: TRBD1
CDR3 DNA: TGCGCCAGCAGAGCAAGGCAGGAATCCTATGGCTACACCTTC; CDR3 protein: CASRARQESYGYTF; V gene: TRBV5-1; clone size: few; J gene: TRBJ1-2; D gene: NA
CDR3 DNA: TGTGCCAGCAGTATGGATCCCGGGACTAGCGGGAGGAGGATCACCGGGGAGCTGTTTTTT; CDR3 protein: CASSMDPGTSGRRITGELFF; V gene: TRBV4-2; clone size: NA; J gene: TRBJ2-2; D gene: TRBD2
CDR3 DNA: TGCGCCAGCAGCCAAGTAAATCTGGTCTCCACAGATACGCAGTATTTT; CDR3 protein: CASSQVNLVSTDTQYF; V gene: TRBV4-1; clone size: few; J gene: TRBJ2-3; D gene: NA
CDR3 DNA: TGTGCCAGCAGCCAAGTGACAGGGTATTATAACGAGCAGTACTTC; CDR3 protein: CASSQVTGYYNEQYF; V gene: TRBV14; clone size: NA; J gene: TRBJ2-7; D gene: TRBD1
CDR3 DNA: TGTGCCAGCAGCTTGGTGGCCACCCTGAACACTGAAGCTTTCTTT; CDR3 protein: CASSLVATLNTEAFF; V gene: TRBV5-4; clone size: NA; J gene: TRBJ1-1; D gene: NA
CDR3 DNA: TGTGCCAGCAGCGGACAGGGGGCCTTTGACTATGGCTACACCTTC; CDR3 protein: CASSGQGAFDYGYTF; V gene: TRBV21-1; clone size: NA; J gene: TRBJ1-2; D gene: NA
CDR3 DNA: TGTGCCATCAGTGGGACGGTCCAAGAGACCCAGTACTTC; CDR3 protein: CAISGTVQETQYF; V gene: TRBV10-3; clone size: NA; J gene: TRBJ2-5; D gene: NA
CDR3 DNA: TGCAGCGTTCAAACACCCCCTGGAAACACCATATATTTT; CDR3 protein: CSVQTPPGNTIYF; V gene: TRBV29-1; clone size: NA; J gene: TRBJ1-3; D gene: NA
CDR3 DNA: TGTGCCAGCAGCGTATCGAGGAATTCACCCCTCCACTTT; CDR3 protein: CASSVSRNSPLHF; V gene: TRBV9; clone size: NA; J gene: TRBJ1-6; D gene: NA
CDR3 DNA: TGTGCCAGCAGCCGGTCGGGGATAGTCGGCTCCTATAATTCACCCCTCCACTTT; CDR3 protein: CASSRSGIVGSYNSPLHF; V gene: TRBV7-9; clone size: few; J gene: TRBJ1-6; D gene: NA
CDR3 DNA: TGTGCCTGGAAAGGGAGAAGCACAGATACGCAGTATTTT; CDR3 protein: CAWKGRSTDTQYF; V gene: TRBV30; clone size: few; J gene: TRBJ2-3; D gene: NA
CDR3 DNA: TGTGCCTGGAGTGTATCGGAGAACACTGAAGCTTTCTTT; CDR3 protein: CAWSVSENTEAFF; V gene: TRBV30; clone size: few; J gene: TRBJ1-1; D gene: NA
CDR3 DNA: TGCGCCAGCAGCCAAGAGCGCATTCGTAATGAAAAACTGTTTTTT; CDR3 protein: CASSQERIRNEKLFF; V gene: TRBV4-1; clone size: NA; J gene: TRBJ1-4; D gene: NA
CDR3 DNA: TGTGCCAGCAGCGTCGGGGGTGGGTATTCACCCCTCCACTTT; CDR3 protein: CASSVGGGYSPLHF; V gene: TRBV9; clone size: NA; J gene: TRBJ1-6; D gene: NA
CDR3 DNA: TGTGCCAGCAGTAACAAAGGGGACGGTCTCAGTGAGCAGTTCTTC; CDR3 protein: CASSNKGDGLSEQFF; V gene: TRBV2; clone size: NA; J gene: TRBJ2-1; D gene: NA
CDR3 DNA: TGTGCCAGCAGCTTAGGGACTAGCGGGGAGCGCACAGATACGCAGTATTTT; CDR3 protein: CASSLGTSGERTDTQYF; V gene: TRBV11-2; clone size: few; J gene: TRBJ2-3; D gene: TRBD2
CDR3 DNA: TGCGCCAGCAACGCGGGACAGTCTCATGGCTACACCTTC; CDR3 protein: CASNAGQSHGYTF; V gene: TRBV5-1; clone size: many; J gene: TRBJ1-2; D gene: TRBD1
CDR3 DNA: TGTGCCTGGAGTGAACAGGGAATCACTGAAGCTTTCTTT; CDR3 protein: CAWSEQGITEAFF; V gene: TRBV30; clone size: NA; J gene: TRBJ1-1; D gene: NA
CDR3 DNA: TGTGCCAGCAGCGGCACAGGGCTTTTCCCCGATAACACTGAAGCTTTCTTT; CDR3 protein: CASSGTGLFPDNTEAFF; V gene: TRBV11-2; clone size: NA; J gene: TRBJ1-1; D gene: NA
CDR3 DNA: TGTGCCAGCAGTGGAGGGGCGGGAGGGGGCTACGAGCAGTACTTC; CDR3 protein: CASSGGAGGGYEQYF; V gene: TRBV2; clone size: NA; J gene: TRBJ2-7; D gene: TRBD2
CDR3 DNA: TGTGCCTGGAAGGTCTTGGGAGGGGCCAACGTCCTGACTTTC; CDR3 protein: CAWKVLGGANVLTF; V gene: TRBV30; clone size: NA; J gene: TRBJ2-6; D gene: NA